Sequencing of this T cell receptor beta chain was carried out in a study of blood T cells in healthy people across ages. Peripheral blood from each donor was collected in a volume of 8 to 10 milliliters. This clonotype was detected a few times. With a J-beta primer mix and a sample-barcoded 5' primer, a second PCR ran roughly 6 to 11 cycles. TCRdb re-called the 5' RACE reads with MiXCR, one entry per CDR3 protein. The sample records 600,000 to 1,000,000 distinct CDR3 sequences, roughly 50% being singletons. The sample taken for sequencing was blood. The TCR was taken from a man aged 30-40 years in good health.

The CDR3 protein is CASSQDSGGLAYEQYF. The CDR3 DNA reads TGCGCCAGCAGCCAAGATTCGGGGGGTTTAGCCTACGAGCAGTACTTC. The rearrangement links TRBV4-3 to TRBJ2-7, with TRBD2 matching over 7 bases. Germline lookup yields CDR1 LGHNA and CDR2 YSLEER. CDR3 length equals 16 residues. Trimming removed 0 bases from V and 2 bases from J; junction bases left unmatched: 7.